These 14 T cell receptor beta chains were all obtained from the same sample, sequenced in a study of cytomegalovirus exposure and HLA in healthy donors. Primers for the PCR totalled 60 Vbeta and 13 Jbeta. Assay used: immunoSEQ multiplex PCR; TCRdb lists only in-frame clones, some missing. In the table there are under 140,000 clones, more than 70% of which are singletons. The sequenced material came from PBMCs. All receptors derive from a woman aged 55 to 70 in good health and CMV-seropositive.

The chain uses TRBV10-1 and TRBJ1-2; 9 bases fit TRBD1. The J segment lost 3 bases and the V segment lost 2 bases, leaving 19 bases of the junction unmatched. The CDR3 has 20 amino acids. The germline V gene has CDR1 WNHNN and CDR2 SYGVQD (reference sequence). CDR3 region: CASSESGNYRGRRVDYGYTF. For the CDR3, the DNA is TGCGCCAGCAGTGAGAGTGGGAATTACAGGGGGCGCCGTGTCGACTATGGCTACACCTTC.

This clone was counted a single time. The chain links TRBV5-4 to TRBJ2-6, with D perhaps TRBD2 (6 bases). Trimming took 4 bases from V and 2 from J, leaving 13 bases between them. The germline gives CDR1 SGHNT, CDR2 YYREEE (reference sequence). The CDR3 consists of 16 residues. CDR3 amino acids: CASSREWGTGANVLTF. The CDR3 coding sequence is TGTGCCAGCAGCCGGGAGTGGGGGACTGGGGCCAACGTCCTGACTTTC.

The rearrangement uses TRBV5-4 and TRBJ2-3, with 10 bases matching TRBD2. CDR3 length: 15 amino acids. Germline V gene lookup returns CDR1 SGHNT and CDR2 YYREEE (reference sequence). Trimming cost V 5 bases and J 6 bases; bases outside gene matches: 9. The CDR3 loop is CASSPGTSDWDTQYF. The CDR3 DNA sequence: TGTGCCAGCAGTCCCGGGACTAGCGATTGGGATACGCAGTATTTT.

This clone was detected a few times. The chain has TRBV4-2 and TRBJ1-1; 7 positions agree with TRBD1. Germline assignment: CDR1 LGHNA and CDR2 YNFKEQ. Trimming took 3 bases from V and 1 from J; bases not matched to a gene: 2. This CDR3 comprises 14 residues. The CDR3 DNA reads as TGTGCCAGCAGCCACGACAGGGCGAACACTGAAGCTTTCTTT. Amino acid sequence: CASSHDRANTEAFF.

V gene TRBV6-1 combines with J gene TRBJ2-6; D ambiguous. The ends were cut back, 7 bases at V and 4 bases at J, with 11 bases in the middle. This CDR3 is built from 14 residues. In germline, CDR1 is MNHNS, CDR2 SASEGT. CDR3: CASNSVTGANVLTF. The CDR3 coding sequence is TGTGCCAGCAACTCCGTTACCGGGGCCAACGTCCTGACTTTC.

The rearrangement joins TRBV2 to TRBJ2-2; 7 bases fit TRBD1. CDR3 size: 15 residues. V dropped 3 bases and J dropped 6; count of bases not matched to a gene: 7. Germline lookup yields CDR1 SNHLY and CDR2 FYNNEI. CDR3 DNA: TGTGCCAGCAGTGAGACTCAGGGGGTTTCCGGGGAGCTGTTTTTT. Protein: CASSETQGVSGELFF.

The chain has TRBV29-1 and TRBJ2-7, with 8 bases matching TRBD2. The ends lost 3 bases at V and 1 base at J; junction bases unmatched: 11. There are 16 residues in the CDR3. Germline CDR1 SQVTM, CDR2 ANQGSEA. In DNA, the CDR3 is TGCAGCGTTGAGGGGACTGTCAGCGGGAGTTCCTACGAGCAGTACTTC. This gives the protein CSVEGTVSGSSYEQYF.

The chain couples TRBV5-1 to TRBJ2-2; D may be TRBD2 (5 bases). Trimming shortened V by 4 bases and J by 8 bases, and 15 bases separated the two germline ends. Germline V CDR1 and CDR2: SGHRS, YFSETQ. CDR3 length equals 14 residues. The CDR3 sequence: CASSLTSLAGELFF. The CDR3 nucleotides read TGCGCCAGCAGCCTCACGAGTCTAGCTGGGGAGCTGTTTTTT.

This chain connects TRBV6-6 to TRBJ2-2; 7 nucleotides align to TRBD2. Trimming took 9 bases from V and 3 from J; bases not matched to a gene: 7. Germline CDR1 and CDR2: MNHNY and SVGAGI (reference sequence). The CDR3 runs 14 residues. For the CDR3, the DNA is TGTGCCAGTAGGACTAGTTTCGACACCGGGGAGCTGTTTTTT. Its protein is CASRTSFDTGELFF.

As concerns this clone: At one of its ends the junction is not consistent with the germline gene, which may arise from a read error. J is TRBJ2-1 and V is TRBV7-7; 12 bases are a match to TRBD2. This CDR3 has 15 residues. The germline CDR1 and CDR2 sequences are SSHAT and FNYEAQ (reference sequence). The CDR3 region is CASSLTSGRVDEQFF. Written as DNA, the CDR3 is TGTGCTAGCAGCCTGACTAGCGGGAGAGTAGATGAGCAGTTCTTC.

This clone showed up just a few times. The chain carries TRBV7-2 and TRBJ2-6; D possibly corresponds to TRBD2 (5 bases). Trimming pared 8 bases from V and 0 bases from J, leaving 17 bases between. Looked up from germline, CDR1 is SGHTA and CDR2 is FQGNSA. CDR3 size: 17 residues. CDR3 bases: TGTGCCAGCCTATTTGGACTGTTATCCTCTGGGGCCAACGTCCTGACTTTC. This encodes CASLFGLLSSGANVLTF.

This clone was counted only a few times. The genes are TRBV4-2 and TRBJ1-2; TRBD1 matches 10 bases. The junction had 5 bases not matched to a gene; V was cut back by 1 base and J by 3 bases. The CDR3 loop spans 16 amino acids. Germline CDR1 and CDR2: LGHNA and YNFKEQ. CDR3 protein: CASSQAGQGRDYGYTF. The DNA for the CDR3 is TGTGCCAGCAGCCAAGCGGGACAGGGGCGGGACTATGGCTACACCTTC.

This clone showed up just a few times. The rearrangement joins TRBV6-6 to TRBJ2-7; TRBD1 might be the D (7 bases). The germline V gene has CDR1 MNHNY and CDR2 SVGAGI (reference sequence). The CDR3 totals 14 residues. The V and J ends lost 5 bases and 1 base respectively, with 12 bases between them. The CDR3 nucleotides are TGTGCCAGCAGTACCAGGGGGGATTCCTACGAGCAGTACTTC. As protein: CASSTRGDSYEQYF.

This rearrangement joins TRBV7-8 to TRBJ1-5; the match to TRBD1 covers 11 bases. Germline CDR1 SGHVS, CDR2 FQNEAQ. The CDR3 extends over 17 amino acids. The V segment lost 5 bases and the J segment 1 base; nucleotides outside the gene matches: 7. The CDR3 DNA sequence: TGTGCCAGCAGCCCGAGGACAGGGGGCGTCAGCAATCAGCCCCAGCATTTT. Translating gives CASSPRTGGVSNQPQHF. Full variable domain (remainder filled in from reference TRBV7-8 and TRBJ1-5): GAGVSQSPRYKVAKRGQDVALRCDPISGHVSLFWYQQALGQGPEFLTYFQNEAQLDKSGLPSDRFFAERPEGSVSTLKIQRTQQEDSAVYLCASSPRTGGVSNQPQHFGDGTRLSIL.